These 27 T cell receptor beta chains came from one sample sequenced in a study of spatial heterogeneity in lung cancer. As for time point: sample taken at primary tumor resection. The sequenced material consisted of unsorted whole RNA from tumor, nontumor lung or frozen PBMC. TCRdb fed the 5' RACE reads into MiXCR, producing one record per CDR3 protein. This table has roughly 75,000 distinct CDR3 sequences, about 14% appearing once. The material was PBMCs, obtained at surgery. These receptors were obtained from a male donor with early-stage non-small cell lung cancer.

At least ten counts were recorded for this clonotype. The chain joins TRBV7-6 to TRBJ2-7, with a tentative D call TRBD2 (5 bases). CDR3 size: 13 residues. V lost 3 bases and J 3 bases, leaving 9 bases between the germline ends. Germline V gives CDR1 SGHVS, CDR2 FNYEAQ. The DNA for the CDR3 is TGTGCCAGCAGCTTGGCGGAGGACTACGAGCAGTACTTC. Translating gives CASSLAEDYEQYF.

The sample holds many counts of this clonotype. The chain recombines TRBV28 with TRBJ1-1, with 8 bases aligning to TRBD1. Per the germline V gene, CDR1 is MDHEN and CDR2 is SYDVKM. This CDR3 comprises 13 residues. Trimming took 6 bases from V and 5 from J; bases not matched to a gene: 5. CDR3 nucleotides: TGTGCCAGCAGCAGCAGGGGGCAAACTGAAGCTTTCTTT. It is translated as CASSSRGQTEAFF.

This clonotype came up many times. CDR3 sequence reads: CASSYSRQETQYF. Here the CDR3 DNA reads TGTGCCAGCAGTTACAGCCGCCAAGAGACCCAGTACTTC. The rearrangement uses TRBV11-2 and TRBJ2-5; D is undetermined. The CDR3 has 13 residues. Germline CDR1 reads SGHAT; CDR2 reads FQNNGV. The V and J ends lost 6 bases and 1 base respectively, with 9 bases between them.

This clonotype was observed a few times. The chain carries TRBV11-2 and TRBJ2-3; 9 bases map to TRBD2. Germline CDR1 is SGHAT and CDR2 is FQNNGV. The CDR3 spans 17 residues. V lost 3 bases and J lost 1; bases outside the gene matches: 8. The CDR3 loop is CASSFPVSGRGTDTQYF. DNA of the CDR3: TGTGCCAGCAGCTTCCCCGTTAGCGGGAGAGGCACAGATACGCAGTATTTT.

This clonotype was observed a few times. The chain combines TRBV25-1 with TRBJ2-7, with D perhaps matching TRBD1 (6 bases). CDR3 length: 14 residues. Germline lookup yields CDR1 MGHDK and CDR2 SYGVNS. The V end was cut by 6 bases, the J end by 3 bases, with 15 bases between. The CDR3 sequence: CASRKGQGLYEQYF. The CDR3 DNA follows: TGTGCCAGCAGGAAGGGGCAGGGGCTCTACGAGCAGTACTTC.

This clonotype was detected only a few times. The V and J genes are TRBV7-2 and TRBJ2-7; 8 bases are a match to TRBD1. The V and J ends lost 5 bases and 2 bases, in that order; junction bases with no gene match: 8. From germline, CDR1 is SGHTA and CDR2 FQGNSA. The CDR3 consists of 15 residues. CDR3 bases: TGTGCCAGCAGCAGTGACAGGGGCGCCACCTACGAGCAGTACTTC. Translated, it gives CASSSDRGATYEQYF.

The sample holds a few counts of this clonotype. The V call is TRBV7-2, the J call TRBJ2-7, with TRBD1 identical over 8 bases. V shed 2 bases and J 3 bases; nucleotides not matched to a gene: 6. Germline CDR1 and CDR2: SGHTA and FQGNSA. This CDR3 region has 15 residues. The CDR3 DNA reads TGTGCCAGCAGCTTACGACAGGGGCTAATCTACGAGCAGTACTTC. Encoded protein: CASSLRQGLIYEQYF.

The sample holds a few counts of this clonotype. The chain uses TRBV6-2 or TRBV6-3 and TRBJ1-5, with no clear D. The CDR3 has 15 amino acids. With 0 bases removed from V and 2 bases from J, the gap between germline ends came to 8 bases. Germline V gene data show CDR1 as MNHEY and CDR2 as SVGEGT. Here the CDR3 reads CASSYSGVGNQPQHF. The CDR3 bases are TGTGCCAGCAGTTACTCGGGAGTCGGCAATCAGCCCCAGCATTTT.

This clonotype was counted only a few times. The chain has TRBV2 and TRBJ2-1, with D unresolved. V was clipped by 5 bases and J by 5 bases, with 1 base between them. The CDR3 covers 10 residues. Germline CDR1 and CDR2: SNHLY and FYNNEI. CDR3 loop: CASSHNEQFF. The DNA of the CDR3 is TGTGCCAGCAGTCACAATGAGCAGTTCTTC.

The CDR3 sequence is CASSLVIGRDGYTF. CDR3 DNA sequence: TGTGCCAGCAGCTTAGTTATAGGGAGAGATGGCTACACCTTC. This chain joins TRBV7-2 and TRBJ1-2; D uncertain. This CDR3 has 14 residues. The V end lost 1 base, the J end lost 6 bases, and 12 bases lay between the germline ends. Germline V CDR1 and CDR2: SGHTA, FQGNSA.

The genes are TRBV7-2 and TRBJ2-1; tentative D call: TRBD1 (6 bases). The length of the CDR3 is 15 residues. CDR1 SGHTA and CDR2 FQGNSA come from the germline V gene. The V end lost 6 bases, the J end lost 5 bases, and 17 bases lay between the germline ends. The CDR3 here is CASSYTGTLNNEQFF. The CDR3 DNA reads TGTGCCAGCAGTTACACCGGGACACTCAACAATGAGCAGTTCTTC.

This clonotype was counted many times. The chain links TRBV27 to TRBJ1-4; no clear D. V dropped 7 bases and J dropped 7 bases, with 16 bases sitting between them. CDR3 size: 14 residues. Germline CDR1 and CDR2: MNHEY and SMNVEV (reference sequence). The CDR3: CASTQQSGIEKLFF. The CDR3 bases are TGTGCCAGCACCCAACAGTCGGGCATTGAAAAACTGTTTTTT.

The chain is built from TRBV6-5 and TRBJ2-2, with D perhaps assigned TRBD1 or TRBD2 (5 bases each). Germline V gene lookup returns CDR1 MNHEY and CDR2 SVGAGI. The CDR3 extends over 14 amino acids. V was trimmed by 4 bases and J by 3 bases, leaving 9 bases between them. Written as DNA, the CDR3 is TGTGCCAGCAGTTCCGGGGCTGACACCGGGGAGCTGTTTTTT. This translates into CASSSGADTGELFF.

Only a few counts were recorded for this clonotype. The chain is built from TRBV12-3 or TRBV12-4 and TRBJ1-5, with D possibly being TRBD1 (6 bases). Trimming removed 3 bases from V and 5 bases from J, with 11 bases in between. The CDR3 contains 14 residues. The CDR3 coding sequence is TGTGCCAGCAGTTTCGCGGGGGCGGATCAGCCCCAGCATTTT. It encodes CASSFAGADQPQHF.

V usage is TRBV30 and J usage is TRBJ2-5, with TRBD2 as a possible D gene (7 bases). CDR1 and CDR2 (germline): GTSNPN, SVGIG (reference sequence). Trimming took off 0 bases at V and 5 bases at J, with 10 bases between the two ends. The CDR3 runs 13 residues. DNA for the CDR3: TGTGCCTGGAGTGTACAGGGAGGGGAGACCCAGTACTTC. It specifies CAWSVQGGETQYF.

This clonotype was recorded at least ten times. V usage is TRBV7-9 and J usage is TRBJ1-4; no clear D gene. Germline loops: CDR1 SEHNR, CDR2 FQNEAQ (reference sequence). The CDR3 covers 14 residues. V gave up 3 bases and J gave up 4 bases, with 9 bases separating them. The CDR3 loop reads CASSLGRLNEKLFF. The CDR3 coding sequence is TGTGCCAGCAGCTTGGGCAGGCTTAATGAAAAACTGTTTTTT.

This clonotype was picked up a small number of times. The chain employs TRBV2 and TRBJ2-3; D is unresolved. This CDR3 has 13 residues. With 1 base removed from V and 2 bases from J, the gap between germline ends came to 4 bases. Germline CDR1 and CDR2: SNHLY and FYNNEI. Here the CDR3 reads CASSEDFTDTQYF. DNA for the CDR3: TGTGCCAGCAGTGAAGACTTCACAGATACGCAGTATTTT.

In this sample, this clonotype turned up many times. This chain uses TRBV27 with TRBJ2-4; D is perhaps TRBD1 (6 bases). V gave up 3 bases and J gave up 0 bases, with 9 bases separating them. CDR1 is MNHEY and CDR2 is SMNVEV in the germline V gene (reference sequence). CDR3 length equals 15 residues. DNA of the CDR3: TGTGCCAGCAGTTTGGGGGCCCTAGCCAAAAACATTCAGTACTTC. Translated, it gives CASSLGALAKNIQYF.

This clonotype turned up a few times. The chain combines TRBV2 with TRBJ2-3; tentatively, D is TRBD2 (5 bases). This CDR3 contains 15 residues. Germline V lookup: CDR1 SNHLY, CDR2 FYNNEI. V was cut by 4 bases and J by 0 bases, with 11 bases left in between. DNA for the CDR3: TGTGCCAGCAGTGTCGAGGGAACTAGCACAGATACGCAGTATTTT. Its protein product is CASSVEGTSTDTQYF. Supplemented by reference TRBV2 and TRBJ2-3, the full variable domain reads EPEVTQTPSHQVTQMGQEVILRCVPISNHLYFYWYRQILGQKVEFLVSFYNNEISEKSEIFDDQFSVERPDGSNFTLKIRSTKLEDSAMYFCASSVEGTSTDTQYFGPGTRLTVL.

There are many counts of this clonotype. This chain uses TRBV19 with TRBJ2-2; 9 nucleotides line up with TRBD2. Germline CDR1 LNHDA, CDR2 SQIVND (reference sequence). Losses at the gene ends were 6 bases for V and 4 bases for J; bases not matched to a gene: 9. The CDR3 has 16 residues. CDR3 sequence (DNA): TGTGCCAGTAGGAAAGAGGGACTAGCACGCACCGGGGAGCTGTTTTTT. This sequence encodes CASRKEGLARTGELFF.

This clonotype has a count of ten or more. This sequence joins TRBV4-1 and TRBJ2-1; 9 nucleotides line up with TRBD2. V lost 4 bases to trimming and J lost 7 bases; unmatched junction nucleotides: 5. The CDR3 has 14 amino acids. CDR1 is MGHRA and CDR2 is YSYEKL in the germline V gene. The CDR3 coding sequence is TGCGCCAGCAGCCCGCGGGAGGGTTATAATGAGCAGTTCTTC. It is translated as CASSPREGYNEQFF.

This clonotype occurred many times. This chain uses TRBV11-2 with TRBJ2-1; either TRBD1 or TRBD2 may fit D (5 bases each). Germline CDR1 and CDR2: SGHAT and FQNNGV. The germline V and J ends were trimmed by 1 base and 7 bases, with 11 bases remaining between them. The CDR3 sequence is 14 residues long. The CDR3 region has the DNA TGTGCCAGCAGCTTAGGGGACCGGGGAAATGAGCAGTTCTTC. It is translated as CASSLGDRGNEQFF.

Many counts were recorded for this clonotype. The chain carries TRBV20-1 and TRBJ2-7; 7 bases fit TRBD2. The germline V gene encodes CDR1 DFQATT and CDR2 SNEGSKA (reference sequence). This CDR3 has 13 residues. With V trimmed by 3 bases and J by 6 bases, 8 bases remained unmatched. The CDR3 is CSARLGGLGEQYF. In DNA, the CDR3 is TGCAGTGCTAGGCTCGGAGGACTAGGCGAGCAGTACTTC.

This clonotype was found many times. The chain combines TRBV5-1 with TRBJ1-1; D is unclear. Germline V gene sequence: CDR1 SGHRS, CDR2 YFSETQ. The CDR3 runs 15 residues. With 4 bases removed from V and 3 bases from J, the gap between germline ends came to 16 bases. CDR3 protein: CASSRETGFDTEAFF. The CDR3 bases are TGCGCCAGCAGCCGCGAAACGGGTTTTGACACTGAAGCTTTCTTT. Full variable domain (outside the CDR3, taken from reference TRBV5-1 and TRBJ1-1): KAGVTQTPRYLIKTRGQQVTLSCSPISGHRSVSWYQQTPGQGLQFLFEYFSETQRNKGNFPGRFSGRQFSNSRSEMNVSTLELGDSALYLCASSRETGFDTEAFFGQGTRLTVV.

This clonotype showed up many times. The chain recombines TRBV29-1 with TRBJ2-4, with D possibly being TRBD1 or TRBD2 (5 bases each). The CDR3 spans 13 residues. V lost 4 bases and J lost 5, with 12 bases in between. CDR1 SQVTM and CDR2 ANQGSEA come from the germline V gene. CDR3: CSVVGSGQNIQYF. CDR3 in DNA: TGCAGCGTTGTCGGATCGGGGCAAAACATTCAGTACTTC. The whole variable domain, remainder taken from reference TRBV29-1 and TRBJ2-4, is SAVISQKPSRDICQRGTSLTIQCQVDSQVTMMFWYRQQPGQSLTLIATANQGSEATYESGFVIDKFPISRPNLTFSTLTVSNMSPEDSSIYLCSVVGSGQNIQYFGAGTRLSVL.

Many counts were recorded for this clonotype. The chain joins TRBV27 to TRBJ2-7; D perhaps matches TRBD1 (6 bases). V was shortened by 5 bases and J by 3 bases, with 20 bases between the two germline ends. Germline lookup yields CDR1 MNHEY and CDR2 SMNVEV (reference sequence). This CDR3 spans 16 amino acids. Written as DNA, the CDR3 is TGTGCCAGCAGTCCCTCCGCTGGACAGAGTTTCTACGAGCAGTACTTC. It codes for CASSPSAGQSFYEQYF.

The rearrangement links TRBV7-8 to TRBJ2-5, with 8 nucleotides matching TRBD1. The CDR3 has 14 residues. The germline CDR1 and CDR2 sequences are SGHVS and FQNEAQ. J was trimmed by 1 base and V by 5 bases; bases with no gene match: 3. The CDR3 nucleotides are TGTGCCAGCAGCGCAACAGGGGGCCAAGAGACCCAGTACTTC. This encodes CASSATGGQETQYF.